A single sample gave rise to the 9 T cell receptor beta chains below, sequenced in a study of cytomegalovirus exposure and HLA in healthy donors. The PCR contained 60 Vbeta and 13 Jbeta primers. The table came from immunoSEQ multiplex PCR; TCRdb's copy has only in-frame clones and leaves some out. The sample contains 250,000 to 350,000 clones, around 86% of which appear only once. Sequencing was performed on PBMCs. The receptors here all came from a man aged 40-49 years in good health and CMV-seropositive.

The chain uses TRBV7-9 and TRBJ2-2; D might be TRBD1 (7 bases). Trimming took off 10 bases at V and 5 bases at J, with 17 bases between the two ends. This CDR3 contains 14 residues. Germline V gene lookup returns CDR1 SEHNR and CDR2 FQNEAQ (reference sequence). The CDR3 coding sequence is TGTGCCACCTTGGACAGGAGGGGAACCGGGGAGCTGTTTTTT. The encoded protein is CATLDRRGTGELFF.

The chain is built from TRBV6-5 and TRBJ1-2; 7 nucleotides agree with TRBD1. The V and J ends lost 6 bases and 3 bases, in that order; junction bases with no gene match: 7. The CDR3 loop spans 14 amino acids. Germline V CDR1 and CDR2: MNHEY, SVGAGI. The CDR3 sequence: CASSLTGAHYGYTF. Written as DNA, the CDR3 is TGTGCCAGCAGCCTTACAGGGGCCCACTATGGCTACACCTTC.

The V call is TRBV4-3, the J call TRBJ1-6; 12 bases fit TRBD1. The CDR3 spans 17 residues. The V gene's germline CDR1 is LGHNA and CDR2 YSLEER. The J segment lost 8 bases and the V segment lost 4 bases, leaving 9 bases of the junction unmatched. The CDR3 loop is CASSPGTGGLYDSPLHF. DNA for the CDR3: TGCGCCAGCAGCCCCGGGACAGGGGGCCTCTACGATTCACCCCTCCACTTT.

This rearrangement joins TRBV7-9 to TRBJ2-7, with 8 nucleotides matching TRBD2. Trimming at V came to 5 bases and at J to 3 bases, leaving 12 bases not matched to a gene. Germline CDR1 reads SEHNR; CDR2 reads FQNEAQ (reference sequence). The CDR3 runs to 16 residues. Here the CDR3 reads CASSLPPGRAFYEQYF. For the CDR3, the DNA is TGTGCCAGCAGCCTCCCCCCCGGGAGGGCCTTCTACGAGCAGTACTTC.

This clone occurred once. V and J are TRBV19 and TRBJ2-3, with D maybe TRBD2 (5 bases). V lost 3 bases and J lost 2, with 9 bases in between. The CDR3 contains 14 residues. From germline, CDR1 is LNHDA and CDR2 SQIVND (reference sequence). The CDR3 DNA reads as TGTGCCAGTAGTATGACTATCAACACAGATACGCAGTATTTT. Translation gives CASSMTINTDTQYF.

The V gene is TRBV29-1, the J gene TRBJ2-2, with TRBD1 matching over 8 bases. CDR1 and CDR2 from the germline V gene are SQVTM and ANQGSEA. J gave up 6 bases and V 7 bases, and 10 bases lay outside the gene matches. The CDR3 spans 14 residues. CDR3 nucleotides: TGCAGCGCCCTTCAGGGGGCGCAGGCCGGGGAGCTGTTTTTT. It translates to CSALQGAQAGELFF.

The chain is built from TRBV6-5 and TRBJ2-1; 10 nucleotides line up with TRBD2. The CDR3 is 16 amino acids. Germline V gene data show CDR1 as MNHEY and CDR2 as SVGAGI. J lost 5 bases, V lost 4 bases, and 8 bases had no gene match. This CDR3 reads CASSSLAGGTDNEQFF. The CDR3 bases are TGTGCCAGCAGTTCCTTAGCGGGAGGTACGGACAATGAGCAGTTCTTC.

The rearrangement joins TRBV7-6 to TRBJ2-7; 10 nucleotides agree with TRBD1. CDR1 is SGHVS and CDR2 is FNYEAQ in the germline V gene. The trim removed 4 bases at V and 6 bases at J, leaving 6 bases unmatched. This CDR3 has 14 residues. DNA of the CDR3: TGTGCCAGCAGCTCAGGGACAGGGGAACCCGAGCAGTACTTC. Its translation is CASSSGTGEPEQYF.

The chain joins TRBV27 to TRBJ1-1; D gene ambiguous. Germline V gene data show CDR1 as MNHEY and CDR2 as SMNVEV (reference sequence). V dropped 7 bases and J dropped 6 bases, with 15 bases sitting between them. This CDR3 has 13 amino acids. The CDR3 protein is CASNSNSEAEAFF. The CDR3 DNA reads TGTGCCAGCAATTCCAATTCGGAGGCTGAAGCTTTCTTT.